The 21 T cell receptor beta chains below were found in one sample sequenced in a study of blood T cell repertoires in COVID-19 (TCRdb year 2020). Libraries were made using the immunoSEQ multiplex PCR assay. In its TCRdb copy, this immuneACCESS table keeps in-frame sequences only and misses some clones. Where compared with another copy, unresolved V genes explain less than half of these, and the others have no known cause. The sample contains roughly 150,000 clones, about four fifths of them found a single time. The ten top clones hold roughly 19% of the sample. Sequenced input: peripheral blood. The receptor set was obtained from a woman in her 70s who had recovered from COVID-19.

This clone was detected only a few times. This sequence joins TRBV24-1 and TRBJ2-2; 14 bases line up with TRBD2. The germline V gene encodes CDR1 KGHDR and CDR2 SFDVKD. The length of the CDR3 is 18 residues. V gave up 5 bases and J gave up 0 bases; unmatched junction bases: 4. The CDR3 DNA sequence: TGTGCCACCAGTGGGACTAGCGGGAGGCCCCCGAACACCGGGGAGCTGTTTTTT. Translating it yields CATSGTSGRPPNTGELFF.

The CDR3 reads CASTGGRGLTDTQYF. DNA of the CDR3: TGTGCCAGCACCGGGGGGCGGGGCCTCACAGATACGCAGTATTTT. This chain connects TRBV9 to TRBJ2-3; a possible D gene is TRBD2 (7 bases). Trimming took off 6 bases at V and 2 bases at J, with 16 bases between the two ends. Germline V gene data show CDR1 as SGDLS and CDR2 as YYNGEE. The CDR3 length is 15 residues.

The J gene is TRBJ1-1, the V gene TRBV27, with 7 bases that match TRBD1. CDR3 length: 16 amino acids. J gave up 1 base and V 3 bases, and 8 bases lay outside the gene matches. CDR1 and CDR2 from the germline V gene are MNHEY and SMNVEV (reference sequence). CDR3 nucleotide sequence: TGTGCCAGCAGTTTGTGGGGACAGAGGGGGAACACTGAAGCTTTCTTT. It encodes CASSLWGQRGNTEAFF.

V and J are TRBV5-4 and TRBJ1-5; D call uncertain. CDR3 size: 14 residues. Germline CDR1 is SGHNT and CDR2 is YYREEE (reference sequence). The V end lost 6 bases, the J end lost 1 base, and 11 bases lay between the germline ends. The CDR3 DNA is TGTGCCAGCACCGCAGGTGGGAGCAATCAGCCCCAGCATTTT. Amino acid sequence: CASTAGGSNQPQHF.

J is TRBJ1-1 and V is TRBV29-1; weak D call: TRBD1 (6 bases). The germline gives CDR1 SQVTM, CDR2 ANQGSEA. The germline V and J ends were trimmed by 7 bases and 0 bases, with 12 bases remaining between them. The CDR3 loop spans 13 amino acids. The CDR3, as DNA: TGCAGCGCCGGACAGCACATGAACACTGAAGCTTTCTTT. Translated, it gives CSAGQHMNTEAFF.

This clone was counted between two and nine times. This sequence joins TRBV11-2 and TRBJ2-3, with 13 bases aligning to TRBD2. Germline V CDR1 and CDR2: SGHAT, FQNNGV. V trimming: 5 bases; J trimming: 3 bases; junction bases outside the gene matches: 8. CDR3 length equals 17 residues. The CDR3 DNA is TGTGCCAGCAGCCCCCGGACTAGCGGGAGTGGTACAGATACGCAGTATTTT. This gives the protein CASSPRTSGSGTDTQYF.

Concerning this clone: Other nucleotide sequences in the sample specify the same CDR3. J is TRBJ1-2 and V is TRBV29-1; D unclear. V lost 4 bases and J lost 6, with 9 bases in between. The germline V gene has CDR1 SQVTM and CDR2 ANQGSEA. The CDR3 is 11 residues long. The CDR3 DNA reads TGCAGCGTTGGCCGCGGGGATGGCTACACCTTC. This encodes CSVGRGDGYTF.

V usage is TRBV10-3 and J usage is TRBJ2-5; D perhaps matches TRBD1 (7 bases). Germline V gene data show CDR1 as ENHRY and CDR2 as SYGVKD. The CDR3 length is 13 residues. V was cut by 10 bases and J by 3 bases, with 15 bases left in between. This CDR3 reads CATTGRGEETQYF. DNA for the CDR3: TGTGCCACCACGGGCAGGGGGGAAGAGACCCAGTACTTC.

The J gene is TRBJ2-5, the V gene TRBV28, with 8 bases that match TRBD2. Germline values: CDR1 MDHEN, CDR2 SYDVKM. Trimming cost V 8 bases and J 2 bases; bases outside gene matches: 7. The CDR3 extends over 14 amino acids. CDR3 loop: CASYGGGTQETQYF. CDR3 DNA: TGTGCCAGCTACGGGGGGGGTACTCAAGAGACCCAGTACTTC.

This sequence joins TRBV19 and TRBJ2-2, with TRBD2 matching 9 bases. V shed 8 bases and J 0 bases; nucleotides not matched to a gene: 7. The germline V gene has CDR1 LNHDA and CDR2 SQIVND (reference sequence). The CDR3 sequence is 16 residues long. CDR3 protein: CASWGREGPNTGELFF. CDR3 nucleotides: TGTGCCAGTTGGGGGCGGGAGGGCCCGAACACCGGGGAGCTGTTTTTT.

The chain joins TRBV18 to TRBJ1-6; no clear D. The ends were cut back, 5 bases at V and 8 bases at J, with 13 bases in the middle. Germline assignment: CDR1 KGHSH and CDR2 LQKENI. This CDR3 has 14 amino acids. Here the CDR3 reads CASSGLTEDSPLHF. The CDR3 nucleotides read TGTGCCAGCTCAGGACTCACGGAGGATTCACCCCTCCACTTT.

This chain links TRBV7-2 with TRBJ2-3; TRBD2 agrees at 11 bases. Germline loops: CDR1 SGHTA, CDR2 FQGNSA. The CDR3 contains 14 residues. V lost 6 bases to trimming and J lost 6 bases; unmatched junction nucleotides: 5. CDR3 bases: TGTGCCAGCAGGATAGCGGGAGGGCCCGATACGCAGTATTTT. Protein sequence: CASRIAGGPDTQYF.

Only a few counts were recorded for this clone. The CDR3 reads CASSHPVGGSSYNEQFF. The CDR3, as DNA: TGCGCCAGCAGCCACCCCGTGGGCGGGAGCTCCTACAATGAGCAGTTCTTC. The rearrangement links TRBV4-1 to TRBJ2-1; 7 nucleotides match TRBD2. Germline assignment: CDR1 MGHRA and CDR2 YSYEKL. Trimming took 3 bases from V and 0 from J; bases not matched to a gene: 8. The CDR3 covers 17 residues.

CDR3 sequence: CAWSWGGQGAAGRQPQHF. The CDR3, as DNA: TGTGCCTGGAGTTGGGGAGGACAGGGGGCGGCTGGGCGCCAGCCCCAGCATTTT. This chain links TRBV30 with TRBJ1-5; TRBD1 aligns across 11 bases. In germline, CDR1 is GTSNPN, CDR2 SVGIG (reference sequence). J was trimmed by 7 bases and V by 2 bases; bases with no gene match: 16. This CDR3 spans 18 amino acids.

This clone was counted only a few times. This sequence joins TRBV7-9 and TRBJ2-5; no clear D gene. The germline V gene encodes CDR1 SEHNR and CDR2 FQNEAQ (reference sequence). V lost 8 bases and J 2 bases, leaving 18 bases between the germline ends. This CDR3 region has 15 residues. CDR3 nucleotides: TGTGCCAGCTCTCCCGGCGGCGCCTCTCAAGAGACCCAGTACTTC. It codes for CASSPGGASQETQYF.

The V call is TRBV27, the J call TRBJ1-5; D unresolved. Trimming pared 6 bases from V and 4 bases from J, leaving 10 bases between. The CDR3 length is 13 residues. Germline V gene sequence: CDR1 MNHEY, CDR2 SMNVEV (reference sequence). The CDR3 DNA follows: TGTGCCAGCAGGGGCCAGGCAAATCAGCCCCAGCATTTT. It encodes CASRGQANQPQHF.

The J gene is TRBJ1-2, the V gene TRBV19; D might be TRBD1 (6 bases). Trimming took 8 bases from V and 8 from J, leaving 18 bases between them. In germline, CDR1 is LNHDA, CDR2 SQIVND (reference sequence). The CDR3 extends over 13 amino acids. CDR3 in amino acids: CASADTGRGGYTF. Here the CDR3 DNA reads TGTGCCAGTGCTGACACAGGGCGCGGCGGCTACACCTTC.

V gene TRBV21-1 combines with J gene TRBJ1-1. TRBV21-1 is noted as a pseudogene. The CDR3 consists of 16 residues. The CDR3 DNA is TGTGCCAGCAGCCCAAACAAACTAGGGCGGAACACTGAAGCTTTCTTT. Its protein product is CASSPNKLGRNTEAFF.

This clone was counted only a few times. The chain uses TRBV18 and TRBJ2-5; the match to TRBD2 covers 7 bases. The germline V gene has CDR1 KGHSH and CDR2 LQKENI. V lost 0 bases, J lost 5 bases, and 6 bases stayed unmatched. The CDR3 totals 15 residues. The CDR3 is CASSPPGTIGETQYF. The DNA for the CDR3 is TGTGCCAGCTCACCACCCGGGACTATCGGGGAGACCCAGTACTTC.

This chain connects TRBV10-3 to TRBJ2-1; 11 nucleotides agree with TRBD2. The CDR3 has 16 residues. Germline assignment: CDR1 ENHRY and CDR2 SYGVKD. Unmatched junction bases numbered 6, after V lost 2 bases and J lost 6 bases. DNA of the CDR3: TGTGCCATCAGTGAGGCGCGGCTAGCGGGGGGCAATGAGCAGTTCTTC. This translates into CAISEARLAGGNEQFF.

The chain recombines TRBV6-5 with TRBJ1-1; the D gene is possibly TRBD1 (6 bases). Germline V gene data show CDR1 as MNHEY and CDR2 as SVGAGI. CDR3 size: 16 residues. Trimming cost V 1 base and J 1 base, with 13 bases left between them. DNA of the CDR3: TGTGCCAGCAGTTACTTTTCGGGGGGCACGAACACTGAAGCTTTCTTT. Translating gives CASSYFSGGTNTEAFF.